The clone carrying this TCR beta chain came up once. The protocol was immunoSEQ multiplex PCR, while the TCRdb copy is restricted to in-frame clones and leaves out a portion. The sample holds some 81,000 clones, 80% to 90% seen once. This record belongs to a study of OX40 agonist ivuxolimab in advanced cancers. Study overall: Each dose-escalation patient presented with hepatocellular carcinoma, melanoma, renal cell or head and neck cancer. Checkpoint inhibitors had been given previously to approximately 40% of patients. The study reported partial responses in three patients: one hepatocellular carcinoma, two cutaneous melanoma.

The origin of this receptor is an adult with an advanced solid tumor such as melanoma, head and neck, liver or kidney cancer. The specimen comprised CD4+ or CD8+ T cells sorted from blood, sampled in a trial of the OX40 agonist ivuxolimab.

CDR3 region: CASSPSQDTEAFF. The CDR3 nucleotides are TGTGCCAGCTCACCAAGTCAGGACACTGAAGCTTTCTTT. J is TRBJ1-1 and V is TRBV18; D gene uncertain. V lost 2 bases, J lost 3 bases, and 7 bases lay in between. The CDR3 has 13 residues. Germline-derived CDR1 and CDR2 are KGHSH and LQKENI.